The clone carrying this TCR beta chain was seen a handful of times. Other DNA sequences in this specimen translate into the identical CDR3. Replicate PCRs from sorted subsets contained around 190 ng DNA, which is tens of thousands of T cell genomes. Some clones are missing from TCRdb's copy, which holds only in-frame ones; the method was immunoSEQ multiplex PCR. The sample has 2 million to 2.5 million clones, around 90% seen once. The data belong to a study of shared clonotypes between healthy human individuals. The CDR3 has 12 residues. The germline V and J ends were trimmed by 0 bases and 5 bases, with 5 bases remaining between them. Germline lookup yields CDR1 SGHRS and CDR2 YFSETQ. Nashville, Tennessee was home to all donors, each a Caucasian adult.

This rearrangement joins TRBV5-1 to TRBJ2-5; D remains unclear. The source is a man younger than 35 in good health. Some clones in this sample may be carry-over from other donors' samples. The sequencing input was naive CD4+ T cells from PBMCs. This sample's subset: CD45RA+ positively selected. In nucleotides, the CDR3 is TGCGCCAGCAGCTTGGTTGGGGAGACCCAGTACTTC. Protein sequence: CASSLVGETQYF.